A few counts support the clone carrying this TCR beta chain. Its antigen is currently unknown. Time point noted: patch test 1, 2 weeks after DPC sensitization. The sample's treatment: therapeutic diphenylcyclopropenone sensitization with weekly scalp DPC. Each CDR3 protein is one row after TCRdb ran MiXCR on the RACE reads. The repertoire consists of 300,000 to 350,000 distinct CDR3 sequences, with about 7% occurring once and the leading ten covering approximately 8.9%. The sample is drawn from a study of human T cells and chemical hapten exposure. Broader study findings: The study found that DPC sensitization did not change TCRs above 1 in 1000 frequency.

Trimming at V came to 6 bases and at J to 5 bases, leaving 9 bases not matched to a gene. The CDR3 runs to 16 residues. Sequenced material: whole blood, taken in connection with sensitization to the hapten diphenylcyclopropenone (DPC). This clonotype was obtained from a woman between 18 and 30 years old with alopecia areata. Some clones in this sample may be carry-over from other donors' samples. V gene TRBV12-3 or TRBV12-4 combines with J gene TRBJ1-5; 11 positions match TRBD1. This CDR3 is CASRMDRGQGDQPQHF. CDR3 nucleotides: TGTGCCAGCAGGATGGACAGGGGGCAAGGGGATCAGCCCCAGCATTTT.